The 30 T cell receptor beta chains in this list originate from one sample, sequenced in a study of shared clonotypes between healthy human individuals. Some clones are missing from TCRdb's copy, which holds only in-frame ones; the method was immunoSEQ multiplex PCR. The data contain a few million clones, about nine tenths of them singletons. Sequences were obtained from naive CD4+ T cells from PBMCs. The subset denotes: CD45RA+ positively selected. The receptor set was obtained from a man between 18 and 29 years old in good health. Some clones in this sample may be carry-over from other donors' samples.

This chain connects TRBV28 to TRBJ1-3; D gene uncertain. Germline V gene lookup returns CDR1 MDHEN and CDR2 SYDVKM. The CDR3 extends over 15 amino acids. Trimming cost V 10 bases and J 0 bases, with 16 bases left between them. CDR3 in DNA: TGTGCCACCCACGCGGGGTTGAGCTCTGGAAACACCATATATTTT. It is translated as CATHAGLSSGNTIYF.

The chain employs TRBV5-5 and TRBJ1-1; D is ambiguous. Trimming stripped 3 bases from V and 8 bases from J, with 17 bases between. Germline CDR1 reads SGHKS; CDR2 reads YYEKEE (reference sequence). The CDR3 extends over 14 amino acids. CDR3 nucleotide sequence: TGTGCCAGCAGCTCCATTTCCGGGCCCCTAGAAGCTTTCTTT. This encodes CASSSISGPLEAFF.

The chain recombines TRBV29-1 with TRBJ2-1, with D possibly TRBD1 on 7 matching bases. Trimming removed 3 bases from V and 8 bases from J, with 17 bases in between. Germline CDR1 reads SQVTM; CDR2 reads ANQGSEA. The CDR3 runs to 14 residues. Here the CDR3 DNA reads TGCAGCGTTGAGTCAGGCAGGGGGGCGGATGAGCAGTTCTTC. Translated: CSVESGRGADEQFF.

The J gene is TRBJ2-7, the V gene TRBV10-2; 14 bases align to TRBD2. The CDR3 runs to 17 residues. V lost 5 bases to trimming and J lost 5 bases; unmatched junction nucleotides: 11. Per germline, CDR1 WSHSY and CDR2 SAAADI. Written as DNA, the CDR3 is TGCGCCAGCAGTAAGACCGGGACTAGCGGGAGTTATAACGAGCAGTACTTC. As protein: CASSKTGTSGSYNEQYF.

CDR3 sequence reads: CASSYSGRGRVETQYF. In nucleotides, the CDR3 is TGTGCCAGCAGTTACTCTGGCAGGGGGCGGGTAGAGACCCAGTACTTC. The chain carries TRBV6-5 and TRBJ2-5; 8 bases are a match to TRBD1. Germline CDR1 and CDR2: MNHEY and SVGAGI. This CDR3 contains 16 residues. Germline trimming cut 0 bases from V and 4 bases from J; bases unmatched to any gene: 7.

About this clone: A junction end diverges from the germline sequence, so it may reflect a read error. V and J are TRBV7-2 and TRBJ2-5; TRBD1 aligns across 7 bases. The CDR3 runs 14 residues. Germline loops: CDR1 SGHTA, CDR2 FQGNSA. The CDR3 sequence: CASTLGGLGETQYF. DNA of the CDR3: TGTGCCAGCACCTTAGGGGGCCTTGGGGAGACCCAGTACTTC.

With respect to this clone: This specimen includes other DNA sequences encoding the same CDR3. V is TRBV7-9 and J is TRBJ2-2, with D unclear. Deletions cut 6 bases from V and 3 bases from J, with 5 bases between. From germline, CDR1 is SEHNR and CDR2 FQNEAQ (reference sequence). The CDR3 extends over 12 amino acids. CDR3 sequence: CASSIHTGELFF. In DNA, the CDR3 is TGTGCCAGCAGTATACACACCGGGGAGCTGTTTTTT.

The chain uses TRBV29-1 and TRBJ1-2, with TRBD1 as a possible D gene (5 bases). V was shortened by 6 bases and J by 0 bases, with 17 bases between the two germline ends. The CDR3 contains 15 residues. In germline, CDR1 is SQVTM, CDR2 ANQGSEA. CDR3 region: CSVQWGGFPNYGYTF. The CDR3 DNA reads TGCAGCGTCCAATGGGGCGGATTCCCTAACTATGGCTACACCTTC.

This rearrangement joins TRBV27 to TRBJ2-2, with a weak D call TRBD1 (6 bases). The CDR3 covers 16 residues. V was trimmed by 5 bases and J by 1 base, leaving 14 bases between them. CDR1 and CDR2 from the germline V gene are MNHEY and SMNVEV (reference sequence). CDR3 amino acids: CASSRGLALNTGELFF. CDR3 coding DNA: TGTGCCAGCAGTAGGGGGTTGGCGCTGAACACCGGGGAGCTGTTTTTT.

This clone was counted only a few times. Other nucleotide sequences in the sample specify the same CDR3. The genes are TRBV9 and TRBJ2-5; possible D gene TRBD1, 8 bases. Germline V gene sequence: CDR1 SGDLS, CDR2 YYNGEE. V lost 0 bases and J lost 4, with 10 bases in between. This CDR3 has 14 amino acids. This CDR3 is CASSVDRGGETQYF. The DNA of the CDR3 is TGTGCCAGCAGCGTAGACAGGGGGGGAGAGACCCAGTACTTC.

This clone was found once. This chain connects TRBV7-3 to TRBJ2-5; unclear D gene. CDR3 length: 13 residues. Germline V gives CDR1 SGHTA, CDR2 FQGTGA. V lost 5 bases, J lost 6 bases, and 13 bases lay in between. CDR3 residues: CASSPQGGKTQYF. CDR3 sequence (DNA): TGTGCCAGCAGCCCCCAAGGCGGCAAGACCCAGTACTTC. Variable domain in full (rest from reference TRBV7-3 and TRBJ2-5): GAGVSQTPSNKVTEKGKYVELRCDPISGHTALYWYRQSLGQGPEFLIYFQGTGAADDSGLPNDRFFAVRPEGSVSTLKIQRTERGDSAVYLCASSPQGGKTQYFGPGTRLLVL.

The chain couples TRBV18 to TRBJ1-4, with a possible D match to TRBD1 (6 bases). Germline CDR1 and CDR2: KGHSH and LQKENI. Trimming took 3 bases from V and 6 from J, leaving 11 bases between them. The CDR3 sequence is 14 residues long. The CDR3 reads CASSPYGGDEKLFF. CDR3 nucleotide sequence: TGTGCCAGCTCACCGTACGGGGGCGATGAAAAACTGTTTTTT.

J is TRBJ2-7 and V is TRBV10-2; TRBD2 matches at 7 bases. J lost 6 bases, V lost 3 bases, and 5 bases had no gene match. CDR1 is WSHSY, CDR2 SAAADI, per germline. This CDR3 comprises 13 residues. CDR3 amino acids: CASSEAGWGEQYF. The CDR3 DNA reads TGCGCCAGCAGTGAAGCGGGATGGGGCGAGCAGTACTTC.

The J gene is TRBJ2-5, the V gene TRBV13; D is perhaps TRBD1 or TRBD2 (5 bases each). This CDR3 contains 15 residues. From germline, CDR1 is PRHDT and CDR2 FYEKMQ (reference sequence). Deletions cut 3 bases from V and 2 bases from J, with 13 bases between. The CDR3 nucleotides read TGTGCCAGCAGCTTGAAGGTGGGACGGCAAGAGACCCAGTACTTC. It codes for CASSLKVGRQETQYF. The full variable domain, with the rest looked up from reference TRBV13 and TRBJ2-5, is AAGVIQSPRHLIKEKRETATLKCYPIPRHDTVYWYQQGPGQDPQFLISFYEKMQSDKGSIPDRFSAQQFSDYHSELNMSSLELGDSALYFCASSLKVGRQETQYFGPGTRLLVL.

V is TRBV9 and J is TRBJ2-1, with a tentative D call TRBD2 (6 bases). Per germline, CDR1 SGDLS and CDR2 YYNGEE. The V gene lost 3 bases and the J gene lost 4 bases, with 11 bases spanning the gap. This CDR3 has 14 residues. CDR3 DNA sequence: TGTGCCAGCAGCGGGCGCGGAGGGTACAATGAGCAGTTCTTC. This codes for CASSGRGGYNEQFF.

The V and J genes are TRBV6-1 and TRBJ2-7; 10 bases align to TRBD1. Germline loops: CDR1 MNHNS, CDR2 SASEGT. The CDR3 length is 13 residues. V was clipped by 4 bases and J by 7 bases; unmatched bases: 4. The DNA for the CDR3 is TGTGCCAGCAGTGTCGACAGGGGGCTTGAGCAGTACTTC. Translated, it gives CASSVDRGLEQYF.

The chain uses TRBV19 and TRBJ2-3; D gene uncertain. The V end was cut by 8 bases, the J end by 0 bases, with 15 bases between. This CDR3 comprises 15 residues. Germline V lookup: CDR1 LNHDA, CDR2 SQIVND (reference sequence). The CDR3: CASRSRHSSTDTQYF. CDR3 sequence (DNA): TGTGCCAGTCGTTCTCGACATTCTAGCACAGATACGCAGTATTTT. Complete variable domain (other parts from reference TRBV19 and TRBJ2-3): DGGITQSPKYLFRKEGQNVTLSCEQNLNHDAMYWYRQDPGQGLRLIYYSQIVNDFQKGDIAEGYSVSREKKESFPLTVTSAQKNPTAFYLCASRSRHSSTDTQYFGPGTRLTVL.

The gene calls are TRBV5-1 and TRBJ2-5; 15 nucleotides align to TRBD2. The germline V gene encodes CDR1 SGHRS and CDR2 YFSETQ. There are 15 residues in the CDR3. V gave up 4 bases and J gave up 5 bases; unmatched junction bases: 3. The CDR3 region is CASSRTSGRAETQYF. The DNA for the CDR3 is TGCGCCAGCAGCCGGACTAGCGGGAGGGCGGAGACCCAGTACTTC.

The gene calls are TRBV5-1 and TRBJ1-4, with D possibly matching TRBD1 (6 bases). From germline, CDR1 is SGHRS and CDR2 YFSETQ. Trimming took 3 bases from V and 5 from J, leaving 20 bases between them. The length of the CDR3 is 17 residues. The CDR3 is CASSSGATRTANEKLFF. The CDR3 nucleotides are TGCGCCAGCAGCTCGGGGGCGACACGGACAGCCAATGAAAAACTGTTTTTT.

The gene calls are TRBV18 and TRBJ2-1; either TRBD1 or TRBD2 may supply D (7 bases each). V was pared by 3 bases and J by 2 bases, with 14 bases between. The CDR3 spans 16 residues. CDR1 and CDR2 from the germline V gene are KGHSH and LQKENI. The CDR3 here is CASSPQGGLTYNEQFF. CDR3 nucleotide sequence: TGTGCCAGCTCACCTCAGGGGGGGCTGACCTACAATGAGCAGTTCTTC.

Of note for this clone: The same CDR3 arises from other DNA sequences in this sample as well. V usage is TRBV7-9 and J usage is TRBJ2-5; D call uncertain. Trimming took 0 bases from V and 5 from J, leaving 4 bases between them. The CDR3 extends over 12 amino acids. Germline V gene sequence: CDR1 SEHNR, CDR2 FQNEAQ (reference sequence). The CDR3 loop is CASSLASETQYF. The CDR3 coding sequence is TGTGCCAGCAGCTTAGCTTCCGAGACCCAGTACTTC. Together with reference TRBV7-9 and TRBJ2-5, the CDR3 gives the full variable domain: DTGVSQNPRHKITKRGQNVTFRCDPISEHNRLYWYRQTLGQGPEFLTYFQNEAQLEKSRLLSDRFSAERPKGSFSTLEIQRTEQGDSAMYLCASSLASETQYFGPGTRLLVL.

The chain's CDR3 is CASSPGTTSSTDTQYF. The CDR3 DNA reads as TGTGCCAGCAGCCCCGGGACTACCAGTAGCACAGATACGCAGTATTTT. This chain uses TRBV7-3 with TRBJ2-3; 7 bases fit TRBD2. Germline-derived CDR1 and CDR2 are SGHTA and FQGTGA. The V segment lost 5 bases and the J segment 0 bases; nucleotides outside the gene matches: 8. The CDR3 length is 16 residues.

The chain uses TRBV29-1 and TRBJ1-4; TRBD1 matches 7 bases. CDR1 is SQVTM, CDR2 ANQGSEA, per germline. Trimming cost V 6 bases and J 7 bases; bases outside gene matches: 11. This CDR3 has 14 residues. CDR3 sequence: CSVSTGTVSEKLFF. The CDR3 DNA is TGCAGCGTGTCAACCGGGACAGTAAGTGAAAAACTGTTTTTT.

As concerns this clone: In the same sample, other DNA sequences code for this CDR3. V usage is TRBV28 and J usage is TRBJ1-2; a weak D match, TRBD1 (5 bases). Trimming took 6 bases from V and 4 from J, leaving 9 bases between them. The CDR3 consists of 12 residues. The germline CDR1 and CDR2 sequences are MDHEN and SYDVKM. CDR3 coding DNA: TGTGCCAGCAGCCCCGACAGCTATGGCTACACCTTC. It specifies CASSPDSYGYTF.

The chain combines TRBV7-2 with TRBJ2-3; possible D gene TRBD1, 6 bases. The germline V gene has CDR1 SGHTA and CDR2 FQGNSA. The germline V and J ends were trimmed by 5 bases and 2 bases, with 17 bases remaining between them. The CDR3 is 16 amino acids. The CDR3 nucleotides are TGTGCCAGCAGCCTATTGGCAGGGGCCCTCACAGATACGCAGTATTTT. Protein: CASSLLAGALTDTQYF.

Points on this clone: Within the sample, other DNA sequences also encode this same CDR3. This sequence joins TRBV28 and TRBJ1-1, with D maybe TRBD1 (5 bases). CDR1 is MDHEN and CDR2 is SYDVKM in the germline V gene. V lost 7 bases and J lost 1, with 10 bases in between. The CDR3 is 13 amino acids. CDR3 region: CASTGTPNTEAFF. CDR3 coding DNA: TGTGCCAGCACGGGGACGCCGAACACTGAAGCTTTCTTT.

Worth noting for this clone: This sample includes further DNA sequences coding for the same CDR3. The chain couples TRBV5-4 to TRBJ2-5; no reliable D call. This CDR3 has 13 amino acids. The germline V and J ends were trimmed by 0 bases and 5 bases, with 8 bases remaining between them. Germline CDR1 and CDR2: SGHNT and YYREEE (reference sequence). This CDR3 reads CASSLGGLETQYF. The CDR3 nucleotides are TGTGCCAGCAGCTTGGGGGGTTTGGAGACCCAGTACTTC.

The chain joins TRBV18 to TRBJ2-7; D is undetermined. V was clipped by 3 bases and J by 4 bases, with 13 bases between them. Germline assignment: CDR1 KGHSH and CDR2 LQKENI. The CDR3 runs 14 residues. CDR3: CASSPGVTPYEQYF. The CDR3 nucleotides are TGTGCCAGCTCACCGGGCGTTACCCCGTACGAGCAGTACTTC. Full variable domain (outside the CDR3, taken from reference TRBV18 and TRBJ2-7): NAGVMQNPRHLVRRRGQEARLRCSPMKGHSHVYWYRQLPEEGLKFMVYLQKENIIDESGMPKERFSAEFPKEGPSILRIQQVVRGDSAAYFCASSPGVTPYEQYFGPGTRLTVT.

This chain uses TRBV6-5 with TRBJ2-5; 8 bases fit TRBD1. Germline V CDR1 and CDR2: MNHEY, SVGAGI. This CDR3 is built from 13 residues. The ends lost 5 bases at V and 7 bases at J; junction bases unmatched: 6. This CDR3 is CASSPDRGGTQYF. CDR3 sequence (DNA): TGTGCCAGCAGTCCCGACAGGGGTGGGACCCAGTACTTC.

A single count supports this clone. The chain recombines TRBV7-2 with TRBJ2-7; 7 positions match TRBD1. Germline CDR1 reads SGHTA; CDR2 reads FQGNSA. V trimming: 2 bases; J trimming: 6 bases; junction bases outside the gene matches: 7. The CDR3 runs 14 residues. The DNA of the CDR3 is TGTGCCAGCAGCTTAACAGGGGAATTAGGCGAGCAGTACTTC. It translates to CASSLTGELGEQYF. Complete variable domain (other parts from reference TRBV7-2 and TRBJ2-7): GAGVSQSPSNKVTEKGKDVELRCDPISGHTALYWYRQSLGQGLEFLIYFQGNSAPDKSGLPSDRFSAERTGGSVSTLTIQRTQQEDSAVYLCASSLTGELGEQYFGPGTRLTVT.